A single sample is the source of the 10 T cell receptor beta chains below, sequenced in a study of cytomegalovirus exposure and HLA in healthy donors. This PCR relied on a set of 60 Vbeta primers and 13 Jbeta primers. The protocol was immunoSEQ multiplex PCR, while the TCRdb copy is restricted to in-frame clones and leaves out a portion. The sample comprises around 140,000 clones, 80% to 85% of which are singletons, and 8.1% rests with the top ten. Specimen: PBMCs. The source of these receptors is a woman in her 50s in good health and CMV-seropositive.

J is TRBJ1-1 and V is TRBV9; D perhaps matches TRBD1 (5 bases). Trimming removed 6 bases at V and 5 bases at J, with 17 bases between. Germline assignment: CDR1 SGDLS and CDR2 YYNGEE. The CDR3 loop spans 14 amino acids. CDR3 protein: CASNRMTGGTEAFF. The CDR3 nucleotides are TGTGCCAGCAATCGGATGACGGGGGGGACTGAAGCTTTCTTT.

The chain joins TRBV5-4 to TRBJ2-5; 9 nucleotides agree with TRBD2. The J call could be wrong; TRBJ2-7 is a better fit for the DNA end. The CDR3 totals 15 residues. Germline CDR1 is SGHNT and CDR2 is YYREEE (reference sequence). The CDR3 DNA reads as TGTGCCAGCAGCTTGCCGGGACTAGCTATCGGCGAGCAGTACTTC. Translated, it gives CASSLPGLAIGEQYF.

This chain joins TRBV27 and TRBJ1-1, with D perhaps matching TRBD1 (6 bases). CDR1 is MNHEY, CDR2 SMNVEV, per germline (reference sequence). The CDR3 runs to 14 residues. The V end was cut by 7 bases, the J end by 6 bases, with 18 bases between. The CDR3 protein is CASTWTVRNSEAFF. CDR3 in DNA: TGTGCCAGCACCTGGACAGTACGAAACTCTGAAGCTTTCTTT.

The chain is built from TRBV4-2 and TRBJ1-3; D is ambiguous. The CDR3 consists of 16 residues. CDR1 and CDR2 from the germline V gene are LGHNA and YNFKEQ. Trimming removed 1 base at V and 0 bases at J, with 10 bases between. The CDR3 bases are TGTGCCAGCAGCCAAGTGGCGGTCAACTCTGGAAACACCATATATTTT. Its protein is CASSQVAVNSGNTIYF.

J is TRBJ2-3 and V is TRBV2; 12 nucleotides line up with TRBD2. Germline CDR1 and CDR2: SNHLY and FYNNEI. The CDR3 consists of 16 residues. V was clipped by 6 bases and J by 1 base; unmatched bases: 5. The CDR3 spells CASRIRTSGGTDTQYF. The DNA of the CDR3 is TGTGCCAGCAGGATAAGGACTAGCGGGGGCACAGATACGCAGTATTTT.

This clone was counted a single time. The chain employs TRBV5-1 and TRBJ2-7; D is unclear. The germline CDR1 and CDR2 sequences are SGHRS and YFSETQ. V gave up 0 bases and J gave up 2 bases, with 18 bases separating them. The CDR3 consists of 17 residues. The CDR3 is CASSLGGGALIPYEQYF. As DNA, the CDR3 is TGCGCCAGCAGCTTGGGAGGTGGCGCCCTAATACCCTACGAGCAGTACTTC.

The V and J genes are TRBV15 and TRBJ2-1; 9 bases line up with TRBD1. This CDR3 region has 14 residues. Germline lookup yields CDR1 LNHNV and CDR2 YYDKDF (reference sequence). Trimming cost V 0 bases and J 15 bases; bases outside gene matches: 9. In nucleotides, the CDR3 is TGTGCCACCAGCAGAGATCTGGGACAGGGTATTGGGTTCTTC. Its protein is CATSRDLGQGIGFF.

The CDR3 DNA reads as TGTGCCAGCAGCCTCAGGACTAGCGGGGATGATGAGCAGTTCTTC. Its protein product is CASSLRTSGDDEQFF. The gene calls are TRBV9 and TRBJ2-1, with 12 bases lining up with TRBD2. The trim removed 4 bases at V and 8 bases at J, leaving 7 bases unmatched. In germline, CDR1 is SGDLS, CDR2 YYNGEE. The CDR3 extends over 15 amino acids.

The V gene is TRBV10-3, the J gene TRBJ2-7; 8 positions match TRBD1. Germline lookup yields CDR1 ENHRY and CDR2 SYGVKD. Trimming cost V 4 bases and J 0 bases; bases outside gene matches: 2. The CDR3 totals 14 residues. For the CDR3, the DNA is TGTGCCATCAGTGTTGGGACAGGCTCCTACGAGCAGTACTTC. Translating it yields CAISVGTGSYEQYF.

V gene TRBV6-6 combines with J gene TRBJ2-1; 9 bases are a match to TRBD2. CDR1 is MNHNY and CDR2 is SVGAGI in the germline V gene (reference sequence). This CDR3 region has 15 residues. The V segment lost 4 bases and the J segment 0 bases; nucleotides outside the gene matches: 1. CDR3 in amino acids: CASSFSGGSYNEQFF. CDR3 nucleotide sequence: TGTGCCAGCAGTTTTAGCGGGGGCTCCTACAATGAGCAGTTCTTC.